Listed here are 29 T cell receptor beta chains from one sample, sequenced in a study of blood T cells in healthy people across ages (dated by TCRdb to the mid-2010s). The library was generated by 5' RACE. The instrument given in TCRdb is Illumina HiSeq 2500. The second PCR ran for roughly 7 to 11 cycles and used a J-beta primer mix along with a sample-barcoded 5' primer. The public sequencing data were trimmed at Q25 with fastp and processed into clonotypes with MiXCR by TCRdb, which kept only in-frame beta chains. One record per CDR3 amino acid sequence lists the most common genes and DNA. For this sample the table gives some 1.5 million distinct CDR3 sequences, of which roughly 28% were detected only once. 7.7% of the sample is in the top ten clones. The sequenced sample consisted of blood. These receptors all come from a woman in her 30s in good health.

With respect to this clonotype: A much bigger clone sits one base away, suggesting this may be a read error. The rearrangement joins TRBV4-1 to TRBJ2-1; 12 nucleotides align to TRBD2. The J call may be in error: the DNA end matches TRBJ2-7 better. The CDR3 consists of 16 residues. From germline, CDR1 is MGHRA and CDR2 YSYEKL. DNA for the CDR3: TGCGCCAGCGGCCACCTCACTAGCGGGGGGACCTACGAGCAGTACTTC. Translated: CASGHLTSGGTYEQYF.

This clonotype has just a few counts. The chain couples TRBV5-1 to TRBJ2-1, with 12 bases aligning to TRBD2. V shed 3 bases, J shed 7 bases, and the junction held 5 bases outside the gene matches. The germline V gene has CDR1 SGHRS and CDR2 YFSETQ. There are 15 residues in the CDR3. The CDR3: CASSWTSGVQNEQFF. The CDR3, as DNA: TGCGCCAGCAGCTGGACTAGCGGGGTCCAGAATGAGCAGTTCTTC.

The sample holds a few counts of this clonotype. This chain uses TRBV7-2 with TRBJ1-1; the D is unclear. The CDR3 is 13 amino acids. CDR1 is SGHTA and CDR2 is FQGNSA in the germline V gene. With 10 bases removed from V and 1 base from J, the gap between germline ends came to 13 bases. The CDR3 sequence: CAITKKRNTEAFF. The CDR3 DNA follows: TGTGCCATCACGAAGAAGAGGAACACTGAAGCTTTCTTT.

This clonotype was seen more than once but under ten times. This sequence joins TRBV20-1 and TRBJ1-1, with TRBD1 matching 9 bases. The V gene end was trimmed by 4 bases and the J gene end by 5 bases; junction bases not matched to a gene: 11. The CDR3 extends over 15 amino acids. Germline V CDR1 and CDR2: DFQATT, SNEGSKA (reference sequence). DNA for the CDR3: TGCAGTGCTAAGGAATCCAACAGGGGGCATACTGAAGCTTTCTTT. Translated: CSAKESNRGHTEAFF.

This clonotype was seen more than once but under ten times. The genes are TRBV20-1 and TRBJ1-1, with D possibly being TRBD1 (5 bases). Germline-derived CDR1 and CDR2 are DFQATT and SNEGSKA (reference sequence). This CDR3 region has 13 residues. V was pared by 3 bases and J by 5 bases, with 13 bases between. The DNA for the CDR3 is TGCAGTGCTAGTAGCAGGGAGGAGACTGAAGCTTTCTTT. It yields the protein CSASSREETEAFF.

The chain employs TRBV5-1 and TRBJ1-1, with a weak D call TRBD1 (5 bases). Germline values: CDR1 SGHRS, CDR2 YFSETQ. Trimming left V 4 bases short and J 6 bases short, with 22 bases between. The CDR3 contains 16 residues. Written as DNA, the CDR3 is TGCGCCAGCAGCCTCACCGGGACTAGGGAGAGGTCTGAAGCTTTCTTT. Translation: CASSLTGTRERSEAFF.

This rearrangement joins TRBV5-1 to TRBJ1-1, with a tentative D call TRBD1 (6 bases). Germline CDR1 and CDR2: SGHRS and YFSETQ. The V end lost 4 bases, the J end lost 1 base, and 14 bases lay between the germline ends. This CDR3 has 15 amino acids. This CDR3 is CASSKREQGNTEAFF. The DNA of the CDR3 is TGCGCCAGCAGCAAAAGGGAACAGGGGAACACTGAAGCTTTCTTT.

This clonotype occurred many times. The CDR3 nucleotides read TGTGCCAGCAGCCGGGACAGGGGGCAATACGAGCAGTACTTC. This translates into CASSRDRGQYEQYF. The chain combines TRBV7-2 with TRBJ2-7; 12 nucleotides line up with TRBD1. The CDR3 extends over 14 amino acids. The J segment lost 4 bases and the V segment lost 5 bases, leaving 3 bases of the junction unmatched. The germline V gene has CDR1 SGHTA and CDR2 FQGNSA.

This rearrangement joins TRBV5-6 to TRBJ1-4, with D hard to call. Germline V gene data show CDR1 as SGHDT and CDR2 as YYEEEE. Trimming cost V 1 base and J 3 bases, with 10 bases left between them. This CDR3 is built from 15 residues. The CDR3 region is CASSLPREANEKLFF. The CDR3 DNA sequence: TGTGCCAGCAGCTTGCCCCGGGAAGCTAATGAAAAACTGTTTTTT.

DNA for the CDR3: TGTGCCACCAGTGAGGGCCGAGCGGAGAATTACAATGAGCAGTTCTTC. Encoded protein: CATSEGRAENYNEQFF. The chain employs TRBV24-1 and TRBJ2-1; D might be TRBD2 (5 bases). V lost 4 bases to trimming and J lost 4 bases, with 16 bases between them. This CDR3 has 16 amino acids. The V gene's germline CDR1 is KGHDR and CDR2 SFDVKD.

This clonotype was detected only a few times. This rearrangement joins TRBV10-3 to TRBJ2-7; 9 nucleotides align to TRBD1. The CDR3 has 15 amino acids. Germline CDR1 and CDR2: ENHRY and SYGVKD. V was clipped by 6 bases and J by 6 bases; unmatched bases: 12. The CDR3 coding sequence is TGTGCCATCAGCGCCGGGACAGGGCCTATGGGCGAGCAGTACTTC. Its protein is CAISAGTGPMGEQYF.

This clonotype was observed a few times. This rearrangement joins TRBV10-3 to TRBJ2-5; D possibly matches TRBD1 or TRBD2 (7 bases each). Deletions cut 0 bases from V and 0 bases from J, with 14 bases between. Per germline, CDR1 ENHRY and CDR2 SYGVKD. CDR3 length: 17 amino acids. In nucleotides, the CDR3 is TGTGCCATCAGTGAGTCGCACAGGGGAGGGGACCAAGAGACCCAGTACTTC. Residues: CAISESHRGGDQETQYF.

V and J are TRBV4-1 and TRBJ1-2; 10 bases fit TRBD1. This CDR3 region has 17 residues. V lost 4 bases and J lost 7; bases outside the gene matches: 15. The germline V gene has CDR1 MGHRA and CDR2 YSYEKL. The CDR3 nucleotides read TGCGCCAGCAGCCTACGACGAAACCCCGGGACAGGGGTTGGCTACACCTTC. Protein sequence: CASSLRRNPGTGVGYTF.

Comments on this clonotype: A read error may account for a junction end that differs from germline. This chain joins TRBV3-1 and TRBJ1-2; the match to TRBD1 covers 9 bases. The CDR3 length is 16 residues. The germline V gene has CDR1 LGHDT and CDR2 YNNKEL (reference sequence). The CDR3 DNA follows: TGTGCCAGCAGCAAAGAGACAGGGGGTAGTGGCTATGGCTACACCTTC. It yields the protein CASSKETGGSGYGYTF. Full variable domain (missing parts from reference TRBV3-1 and TRBJ1-2): DTAVSQTPKYLVTQMGNDKSIKCEQNLGHDTMYWYKQDSKKFLKIMFSYNNKELIINETVPNRFSPKSPDKAHLNLHINSLELGDSAVYFCASSKETGGSGYGYTFGSGTRLTVV.

With respect to this clonotype: A read error may account for a junction end that differs from germline. This chain links TRBV7-9 with TRBJ1-1; possible D gene TRBD1, 6 bases. Per germline, CDR1 SEHNR and CDR2 FQNEAQ (reference sequence). CDR3 length: 14 residues. The CDR3 reads CAGSFTGAATEAFF. The CDR3 DNA is TGTGCCGGCAGCTTTACGGGGGCCGCCACTGAAGCTTTCTTT.

This chain uses TRBV2 with TRBJ2-5, with 8 bases lining up with TRBD1. Trimming at V came to 6 bases and at J to 7 bases, leaving 7 bases not matched to a gene. The CDR3 extends over 13 amino acids. Germline CDR1 and CDR2: SNHLY and FYNNEI. In DNA, the CDR3 is TGTGCCAGCAGACGGGACAGGAGCGGGACCCAGTACTTC. It specifies CASRRDRSGTQYF.

This clonotype has ten or more counts. The chain couples TRBV15 to TRBJ1-2; 8 nucleotides line up with TRBD1. The V gene end was trimmed by 0 bases and the J gene end by 8 bases; junction bases not matched to a gene: 5. Germline assignment: CDR1 LNHNV and CDR2 YYDKDF (reference sequence). This CDR3 has 14 residues. CDR3 amino acids: CATSRDRGLGGYTF. CDR3 DNA: TGTGCCACCAGCAGAGACAGGGGGCTTGGAGGCTACACCTTC.

This clonotype has at least ten counts. This may stem from a read error, because a much larger clone lies one nucleotide away. J is TRBJ2-5 and V is TRBV7-2; 7 nucleotides match TRBD2. CDR1 is SGHTA and CDR2 is FQGNSA in the germline V gene. Trimming cost V 0 bases and J 5 bases; bases outside gene matches: 3. This CDR3 is 14 amino acids long. The CDR3 spells CASSLARAGETQYF. The CDR3 DNA is TGTGCCAGCAGCTTAGCGCGAGCGGGGGAGACCCAGTACTTC.

This clonotype was recorded a few times. The chain has TRBV6-1 and TRBJ1-2, with D perhaps matching TRBD1 (6 bases). Trimming removed 1 base from V and 0 bases from J, with 15 bases in between. CDR1 is MNHNS and CDR2 is SASEGT in the germline V gene. The CDR3 runs to 17 residues. CDR3 in amino acids: CASSEVPDRPPNYGYTF. In DNA, the CDR3 is TGTGCCAGCAGTGAAGTCCCAGACAGGCCACCTAACTATGGCTACACCTTC.

This clonotype was observed at least ten times. This chain joins TRBV29-1 and TRBJ2-7; D call uncertain. This CDR3 region has 12 residues. From germline, CDR1 is SQVTM and CDR2 ANQGSEA. V was shortened by 6 bases and J by 3 bases, with 12 bases between the two germline ends. CDR3 residues: CSVLGVDYEQYF. In DNA form, the CDR3 reads TGCAGCGTCCTTGGCGTAGACTACGAGCAGTACTTC.

This clonotype was found a few times. One end of the junction is discordant with germline, which a read error may explain. The V gene is TRBV15, the J gene TRBJ2-3, with D perhaps TRBD1 (5 bases). Germline CDR1 and CDR2: LNHNV and YYDKDF (reference sequence). The CDR3 spans 14 residues. CDR3 residues: CATSIRRSTGTQYF. CDR3 nucleotides: TGTGCCACCAGCATTCGACGGAGCACAGGTACGCAGTATTTT.

V gene TRBV7-3 combines with J gene TRBJ2-3; perhaps D is TRBD1 or TRBD2 (8 bases each). Trimming cost V 5 bases and J 5 bases, with 23 bases left between them. Per the germline V gene, CDR1 is SGHTA and CDR2 is FQGTGA. The CDR3 covers 17 residues. The CDR3 protein is CASSPKTGAGGRDTQYF. CDR3 in DNA: TGTGCCAGCAGCCCCAAGACAGGGGCGGGGGGAAGAGATACGCAGTATTTT.

The chain recombines TRBV29-1 with TRBJ1-1, with D unresolved. The V and J ends lost 0 bases and 5 bases respectively, with 10 bases between them. The CDR3 consists of 13 residues. Germline V gene lookup returns CDR1 SQVTM and CDR2 ANQGSEA. The CDR3 sequence is CSVEESQRTEAFF. The CDR3 DNA is TGCAGCGTTGAAGAATCCCAAAGGACTGAAGCTTTCTTT.

The chain uses TRBV27 and TRBJ1-4; D unresolved. Germline loops: CDR1 MNHEY, CDR2 SMNVEV (reference sequence). The V gene lost 8 bases and the J gene lost 2 bases, with 9 bases spanning the gap. The CDR3 is 13 amino acids. CDR3 region: CASGSPTNEKLFF. The CDR3 DNA reads as TGTGCCAGCGGTTCGCCCACTAATGAAAAACTGTTTTTT.

There are many counts of this clonotype. The chain joins TRBV20-1 to TRBJ2-5, with D tentatively TRBD2 (5 bases). The CDR3 runs 15 residues. Germline V lookup: CDR1 DFQATT, CDR2 SNEGSKA (reference sequence). V gave up 0 bases and J gave up 5 bases, with 16 bases separating them. CDR3 sequence reads: CSARDQRRIGETQYF. The CDR3 bases are TGCAGTGCTAGAGATCAGCGGCGGATAGGGGAGACCCAGTACTTC.

As for this clonotype: A much larger clone lies one base from this, so it may be a read error. The V gene is TRBV6-1, the J gene TRBJ2-4, with D possibly matching TRBD2 (6 bases). Looked up from germline, CDR1 is MNHNS and CDR2 is SASEGT. The CDR3 consists of 14 residues. Trimming stripped 0 bases from V and 13 bases from J, with 16 bases between. The CDR3 sequence: CASSEALANYGQYF. CDR3 in DNA: TGTGCCAGCAGTGAAGCGCTAGCGAACTACGGGCAGTACTTC.

This rearrangement joins TRBV6-2 or TRBV6-3 to TRBJ2-5, with 10 nucleotides matching TRBD1. The end of the DNA is better explained by TRBJ2-7, so the J call may be wrong. The CDR3 has 16 residues. Germline V CDR1 and CDR2: MNHEY, SVGEGT. CDR3 bases: TGTGCCAGCAGTTACTCGTCGGGACAGGGGACCTACGAGCAGTACTTC. Translated: CASSYSSGQGTYEQYF.

The gene calls are TRBV4-1 and TRBJ2-3; possibly TRBD1 for D (6 bases). Germline assignment: CDR1 MGHRA and CDR2 YSYEKL. V dropped 0 bases and J dropped 0 bases, with 10 bases sitting between them. The CDR3 is 16 residues long. The CDR3 bases are TGCGCCAGCAGCCAAGAGGGGGCATGGAGCACAGATACGCAGTATTTT. This translates into CASSQEGAWSTDTQYF.

The V and J genes are TRBV20-1 and TRBJ1-2; 8 bases are shared with TRBD1. The CDR3 is 16 residues long. The ends lost 1 base at V and 4 bases at J; junction bases unmatched: 11. The germline V gene has CDR1 DFQATT and CDR2 SNEGSKA (reference sequence). The CDR3 nucleotides read TGCAGTGCTAGAGCTCTGCAGGGACAGGCCGTCTATGGCTACACCTTC. This translates into CSARALQGQAVYGYTF.